A selection of T cell receptor beta chains follows, all from one sample in a study of blood T cell repertoires in COVID-19. Some clones are missing from TCRdb's copy, which holds only in-frame ones; the method was immunoSEQ multiplex PCR. The profile shows roughly 200,000 clones, 87% of them singletons. The sequencing sample was made of peripheral blood. The receptor set was obtained from a woman aged 18-29 years who had recovered from COVID-19. CDR3s include the opening cysteine and the closing phenylalanine or tryptophan. The order of the fields is J gene, clone size, V gene, D gene, CDR3 protein, CDR3 DNA. The D gene is left open where the match is weak. Where a row states a size, it is once, few, many or the class of an expanded clone; other rows omit it.

>TRBJ1-6|.|TRBV30|.
CAWSSGSLGSPLHF
TGTGCCTGGAGTTCCGGGTCCTTAGGATCACCCCTCCACTTT
>TRBJ1-5|.|TRBV19|.
CASSIGNRADQPQHF
TGTGCCAGTAGTATAGGAAACAGGGCCGATCAGCCCCAGCATTTT
>TRBJ1-2|few|TRBV19|TRBD1
CASSMDRGHYGYTF
TGTGCCAGTAGTATGGACAGGGGGCACTATGGCTACACCTTC
>TRBJ1-1|.|TRBV5-5|.
CASSPTLGGRYTEAFF
TGTGCCAGCAGCCCCACCCTGGGGGGTCGCTACACTGAAGCTTTCTTT
>TRBJ1-5|.|TRBV6-2/TRBV6-3|TRBD1
CASSRDRALIKPQHF
TGTGCCAGCAGTCGGGACAGGGCCCTAATAAAGCCCCAGCATTTT
>TRBJ2-5|.|TRBV5-1|TRBD2
CASRSSGTSILGETQYF
TGCGCCAGCAGATCCTCCGGGACTAGCATCCTGGGGGAGACCCAGTACTTC
>TRBJ2-1|.|TRBV5-6|TRBD2
CASSLALAGGPYNEQFF
TGTGCCAGCAGCTTGGCTCTAGCGGGGGGGCCCTACAATGAGCAGTTCTTC
>TRBJ1-5|.|TRBV5-5|.
CASSLTGNSNQPQHF
TGTGCCAGCAGCTTGACAGGTAATAGCAATCAGCCCCAGCATTTT
>TRBJ2-1|.|TRBV29-1|TRBD2
CSVEGEASGSNEQFF
TGCAGCGTTGAAGGGGAGGCTAGCGGGAGCAATGAGCAGTTCTTC
>TRBJ1-1|.|TRBV6-5|.
CASSYGQGPLNTEAFF
TGTGCCAGCAGTTACGGGCAGGGGCCTTTGAACACTGAAGCTTTCTTT
>TRBJ1-6|few|TRBV12-3/TRBV12-4|TRBD1
CASSWTGDSPLHF
TGTGCCAGCAGTTGGACAGGGGACTCACCCCTCCACTTT
>TRBJ2-1|.|TRBV7-9|TRBD2
CASSLGEASGRNEQFF
TGTGCCAGCAGCTTAGGCGAGGCTAGCGGGAGAAATGAGCAGTTCTTC
>TRBJ1-1|.|TRBV6-1|.
CASSESYTEAFF
TGTGCCAGCAGTGAGTCATACACTGAAGCTTTCTTT
>TRBJ2-1|.|TRBV9|TRBD1
CASSAGQGFSDEQFF
TGTGCCAGCAGCGCGGGACAGGGGTTTTCGGATGAGCAGTTCTTC
>TRBJ2-3|.|TRBV5-1|TRBD2
CASSLALRENYDTQYF
TGCGCCAGCAGCTTGGCCTTGCGGGAGAATTACGATACGCAGTATTTT
>TRBJ1-4|.|TRBV7-3|TRBD1
CASSSLWDSGDEKLFF
TGTGCCAGCAGCTCGCTCTGGGACAGTGGGGATGAAAAACTGTTTTTT
>TRBJ1-1|.|TRBV5-6|.
CASSAPGTLTEAFF
TGTGCCAGCAGCGCGCCCGGGACTTTAACTGAAGCTTTCTTT
>TRBJ1-6|.|TRBV27|.
CASSLSTGPYNSPLHF
TGTGCCAGCAGTTTATCAACAGGGCCCTATAATTCACCCCTCCACTTT
>TRBJ1-6|.|TRBV18|.
CASSPQGENSPLHF
TGTGCCAGCTCACCACAGGGGGAGAATTCACCCCTCCACTTT
>TRBJ2-3|.|TRBV19|.
CASSIPGFNTQYF
TGTGCCAGTAGTATCCCGGGTTTTAATACGCAGTATTTT
>TRBJ1-5|.|TRBV7-9|.
CASSLAMENLSNQPQHF
TGTGCCAGCAGCTTAGCTATGGAGAACCTTAGCAATCAGCCCCAGCATTTT
>TRBJ2-1|.|TRBV9|TRBD2
CASSARTSVGDEQFF
TGTGCCAGCAGCGCGCGGACTAGCGTCGGGGATGAGCAGTTCTTC
>TRBJ1-5|.|TRBV19|.
CASSIDPGANQPQHF
TGTGCCAGTAGTATAGATCCAGGTGCCAATCAGCCCCAGCATTTT
>TRBJ2-7|.|TRBV4-1|TRBD1
CASRGQGADEQYF
TGCGCCAGCAGAGGACAGGGGGCAGACGAGCAGTACTTC
>TRBJ2-5|.|TRBV5-1|.
CASSIEGGSGTQYF
TGCGCCAGCAGCATTGAAGGGGGTTCGGGGACCCAGTACTTC
>TRBJ2-1|.|TRBV7-8|TRBD2
CASSLVRTSESQFF
TGTGCCAGCAGCTTAGTGCGAACTAGCGAGTCCCAGTTCTTC
>TRBJ1-6|.|TRBV7-2|.
CASSLPGLSSYNSPLHF
TGTGCCAGCAGCTTACCAGGACTAAGCTCCTATAATTCACCCCTCCACTTT
>TRBJ1-1|.|TRBV14|.
CASSRQLNTEAFF
TGTGCCAGCAGTCGACAGCTGAACACTGAAGCTTTCTTT
>TRBJ2-3|once|TRBV7-2|TRBD1
CASSLEGASYYGQDTQYF
TGTGCCAGCAGCTTAGAGGGGGCTTCGTACTATGGGCAAGATACGCAGTATTTT
>TRBJ1-2|.|TRBV6-5|TRBD1
CASSSGTVNYGYTF
TGTGCCAGCAGTTCCGGGACAGTTAATTATGGCTACACCTTC
>TRBJ1-2|few|TRBV28|TRBD1
CASRAGGSGYGYTF
TGTGCCAGCAGAGCAGGGGGCTCAGGCTATGGCTACACCTTC
>TRBJ2-5|.|TRBV30|.
CAWSVGGDQETQYF
TGTGCCTGGAGTGTCGGCGGGGACCAAGAGACCCAGTACTTC
>TRBJ2-3|.|TRBV4-3|.
CASSQAAGSDTQYF
TGCGCCAGCAGCCAAGCCGCGGGCTCAGATACGCAGTATTTT
>TRBJ1-2|.|TRBV3-1/TRBV3-2|TRBD1
CASSQDRVFGYTF
TGTGCCAGCAGCCAGGACAGGGTTTTTGGCTACACCTTC
>TRBJ1-2|.|TRBV7-2|.
CASSLHRVENYGYTF
TGTGCCAGCAGCTTACACAGGGTAGAAAACTATGGCTACACCTTC
>TRBJ1-1|.|TRBV7-2|TRBD1
CASSLVTGGYTEAFF
TGTGCCAGCAGCTTAGTGACAGGGGGCTACACTGAAGCTTTCTTT
>TRBJ1-2|.|TRBV5-1|TRBD1
CASSLGRGDGYTF
TGCGCCAGCAGCTTGGGCAGGGGGGATGGCTACACCTTC
>TRBJ2-1|.|TRBV7-2|.
CASSSSLGASSYNEQFF
TGTGCCAGCAGCTCGAGCCTGGGGGCCTCCTCCTACAATGAGCAGTTCTTC
>TRBJ2-7|.|TRBV4-1|.
CASSQVAGTFNEQYF
TGCGCCAGCAGCCAAGTGGCCGGGACTTTCAACGAGCAGTACTTC
>TRBJ2-7|.|TRBV29-1|.
CSVELDRSYEQYF
TGCAGCGTTGAATTGGACAGATCCTACGAGCAGTACTTC
>TRBJ1-3|.|TRBV18|.
CASSPPSILSGNTIYF
TGTGCCAGCTCACCACCCTCTATACTCTCTGGAAACACCATATATTTT
>TRBJ1-3|.|TRBV10-2|.
CASSEASPSHSGNTIYF
TGCGCCAGCAGTGAAGCGTCTCCCTCCCACTCTGGAAACACCATATATTTT
>TRBJ1-6|.|TRBV6-6|.
CASSMMTYNSPLHF
TGTGCCAGCAGTATGATGACATATAATTCACCCCTCCACTTT
>TRBJ1-5|.|TRBV6-5|TRBD1
CASSYLDRGRDQPQHF
TGTGCCAGCAGTTATCTGGACAGGGGGCGCGATCAGCCCCAGCATTTT
>TRBJ2-1|.|TRBV10-3|.
CATWEAFNEQFF
TGTGCCACCTGGGAGGCTTTCAATGAGCAGTTCTTC
>TRBJ2-7|.|TRBV9|.
CASSVGQASYEQYF
TGTGCCAGCAGCGTGGGACAAGCATCCTACGAGCAGTACTTC
>TRBJ2-5|.|TRBV5-4|TRBD1
CASSNKTGRETQYF
TGTGCCAGCAGCAACAAGACAGGGCGAGAGACCCAGTACTTC
>TRBJ1-1|.|TRBV19|.
CASTQTGRGTEAFF
TGTGCCAGTACCCAAACAGGGAGGGGTACTGAAGCTTTCTTT
>TRBJ1-5|.|TRBV7-9|.
CASSLDAGQPQHF
TGTGCCAGCAGCTTAGACGCGGGGCAGCCCCAGCATTTT